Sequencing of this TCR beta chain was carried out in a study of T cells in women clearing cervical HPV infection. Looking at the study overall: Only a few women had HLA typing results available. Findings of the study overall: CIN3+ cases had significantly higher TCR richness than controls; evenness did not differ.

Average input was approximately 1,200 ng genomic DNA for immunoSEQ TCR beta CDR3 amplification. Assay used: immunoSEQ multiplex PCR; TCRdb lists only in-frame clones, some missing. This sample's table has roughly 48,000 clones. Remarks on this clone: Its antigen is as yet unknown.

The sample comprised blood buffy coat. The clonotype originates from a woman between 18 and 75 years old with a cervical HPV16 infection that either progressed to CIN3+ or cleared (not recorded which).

The CDR3 bases that were read are TGTGCCAGCAGTGGGGCGAAGCAGTACGAG. Amino acids: CASSGAKQYE. The full CDR3 sequence reads CASSGAKQYEQYF. This sequence joins TRBV6-1 and TRBJ2-7; D gene unclear. The CDR3 end falls 3 residues outside the read, so it is completed with the germline J gene. This CDR3 contains 13 residues. The germline V gene encodes CDR1 MNHNS and CDR2 SASEGT. With 4 bases removed from V and 4 bases from J, the gap between germline ends came to 11 bases.